Listed below are T cell receptor beta chains from one sample, sequenced in a study of T cell repertoires in cytomegalovirus infection. TCRdb passed the reads through MiXCR, listing each CDR3 protein once. Seen here are 290,000 or so distinct CDR3 sequences, roughly 23% observed once, and the top ten hold approximately 15%. The sequencing input was PBMCs. These TCRs come from a human donor in good health (CMV status not recorded). Some clones in this sample may be carry-over from other donors' samples. Both conserved end residues are part of each CDR3. D genes are given only for firm matches. The size of a clone is reported for some rows only, either as once, few or many, or as a class for expanded clones.

D,size,V,J,CDR3,DNA
NA,NA,TRBV28,TRBJ2-7,CASHTFRGHYSYEQYF,TGTGCCAGCCATACGTTCAGGGGCCATTATTCCTACGAGCAGTACTTC
NA,NA,TRBV28,TRBJ2-7,CASMWSGGAYEQYF,TGTGCCAGCATGTGGTCCGGGGGCGCGTACGAGCAGTACTTC
NA,NA,TRBV11-2,TRBJ1-5,CASSLVPVYSNQPQHF,TGTGCCAGCAGCTTAGTCCCCGTCTATAGCAATCAGCCCCAGCATTTT
NA,many,TRBV7-2,TRBJ1-2,CASSLGTGDGYTF,TGTGCCAGCAGCCTAGGGACGGGAGATGGCTACACCTTC
TRBD1,NA,TRBV5-5,TRBJ2-7,CASSLVGPVQGAHEQYF,TGTGCCAGCAGCTTGGTGGGGCCCGTCCAGGGGGCCCACGAGCAGTACTTC
NA,NA,TRBV29-1,TRBJ2-5,CSVEELEETQYF,TGCAGCGTTGAAGAACTAGAAGAGACCCAGTACTTC
NA,NA,TRBV20-1,TRBJ2-3,CSAKTSLSPDTQYF,TGCAGTGCTAAGACTAGTCTGAGTCCAGATACGCAGTATTTT
NA,few,TRBV20-1,TRBJ2-7,CRPRGDYEQYF,TGCAGGCCGAGGGGCGACTACGAGCAGTACTTC
NA,NA,TRBV20-1,TRBJ2-7,CSARELAVSYEQYF,TGCAGTGCTAGAGAATTAGCGGTCTCCTACGAGCAGTACTTC
TRBD2,NA,TRBV29-1,TRBJ2-3,CSVEGGLAGADTQYF,TGCAGCGTTGAGGGGGGCCTAGCGGGAGCGGATACGCAGTATTTT
NA,NA,TRBV12-3/TRBV12-4,TRBJ1-5,CASSLSQGGGPQHF,TGTGCCAGCAGTTTATCGCAGGGCGGAGGGCCCCAGCATTTT
NA,few,TRBV11-2,TRBJ2-7,CASSLRLGNREQYF,TGTGCCAGCAGCTTAAGGCTGGGGAACCGCGAGCAGTACTTC
NA,many,TRBV7-2,TRBJ1-5,CASSRGAGVGQPQHF,TGTGCCAGCAGCCGTGGGGCAGGGGTGGGTCAGCCCCAGCATTTT
NA,NA,TRBV28,TRBJ2-5,CASSFPPQKETQYF,TGTGCCAGCAGTTTTCCCCCTCAGAAAGAGACCCAGTACTTC
TRBD2,NA,TRBV7-3,TRBJ2-1,CASSLTPPSGGANEQFF,TGTGCCAGCAGCTTAACGCCCCCTAGCGGGGGGGCCAATGAGCAGTTCTTC
NA,NA,TRBV4-2,TRBJ2-1,CASSQDTGTGRNEQFF,TGTGCCAGCAGCCAAGACACGGGAACAGGGAGAAATGAGCAGTTCTTC
NA,many,TRBV7-8,TRBJ2-6,CASSARDGYSGANVLTF,TGTGCCAGCAGCGCGAGGGACGGTTACTCTGGGGCCAACGTCCTGACTTTC
NA,few,TRBV7-8,TRBJ2-3,CASSLAWRRDADTQYF,TGTGCCAGCAGCTTAGCATGGCGGCGCGATGCAGATACGCAGTATTTT
TRBD1,once,TRBV20-1,TRBJ2-5,CSARDRGGIETQYF,TGCAGTGCTAGGGACAGGGGGGGGATAGAGACCCAGTACTTC
TRBD2,NA,TRBV29-1,TRBJ2-1,CSVDASGTYNEQFF,TGCAGCGTTGATGCTAGCGGAACCTACAATGAGCAGTTCTTC
TRBD2,NA,TRBV20-1,TRBJ2-1,CSGGGRSGNEQFF,TGCAGCGGCGGGGGGCGGTCGGGGAATGAGCAGTTCTTC
TRBD2,few,TRBV20-1,TRBJ2-3,CSAPGLAGGGGTQYF,TGCAGTGCCCCCGGACTAGCGGGAGGCGGGGGTACGCAGTATTTT
NA,NA,TRBV19,TRBJ2-7,CASSAPLEGSEQYF,TGTGCCAGTAGTGCCCCCTTGGAGGGATCCGAGCAGTACTTC
TRBD1,many,TRBV6-2/TRBV6-3,TRBJ2-5,CASSLDREETQYF,TGTGCCAGCAGCCTGGACAGGGAAGAGACCCAGTACTTC
TRBD2,NA,TRBV12-3/TRBV12-4,TRBJ2-6,CACLSGGSGANVLTF,TGTGCCTGTCTCTCGGGGGGATCAGGGGCCAACGTCCTGACTTTC
NA,few,TRBV20-1,TRBJ2-7,CSARETGTPRYEQYF,TGCAGTGCTAGAGAAACCGGGACTCCGCGCTACGAGCAGTACTTC
NA,many,TRBV7-2,TRBJ2-7,CASSWADRGEQYF,TGTGCCAGCAGTTGGGCGGATCGCGGCGAGCAGTACTTC
NA,NA,TRBV10-3,TRBJ2-1,CAISVSTSSSYNEQFF,TGTGCCATCAGTGTTTCGACTTCTAGCTCCTACAATGAGCAGTTCTTC
NA,medium-sized,TRBV7-2,TRBJ1-1,CASSLELWAGETEAFF,TGTGCCAGCAGCTTAGAGTTATGGGCGGGTGAGACTGAAGCTTTCTTT
TRBD2,many,TRBV7-8,TRBJ2-1,CASSRGGGGGSNEQFF,TGTGCCAGCAGCCGGGGGGGGGGGGGGGGGAGCAATGAGCAGTTCTTC
NA,few,TRBV7-6,TRBJ2-7,CASSLGTGSRGLEQYF,TGTGCCAGCAGCTTAGGCACCGGATCGCGGGGCCTCGAGCAGTACTTC